Below are 26 T cell receptor beta chains sequenced from a single sample in a study of regulatory T cells in long-lasting Graves disease. Libraries of TCR beta came from iRepertoire HTBI primers plus Arm-PCR of CDR3 regions. TCRdb independently ran MiXCR on the multiplex PCR reads; one entry per CDR3 protein. The data contain more than 400,000 distinct CDR3 sequences, approximately 16% of them singletons. The time point was: newly diagnosed GD, antithyroid drugs for less than 3 months. Construction of the TCR library relied on RNA isolated from PBMCs. These sequences were also reported in another study, on T cells in Graves' hyperthyroidism and ophthalmopathy.

The specimen was peripheral blood mononuclear cells (PBMCs), collected at new diagnosis, from a patient treated with antithyroid drugs. These receptors originate from a woman younger than 45 with Graves disease.

V gene TRBV15 combines with J gene TRBJ2-5, with D possibly TRBD2 on 5 matching bases. The CDR3 totals 13 residues. Germline V CDR1 and CDR2: LNHNV, YYDKDF (reference sequence). The V end was cut by 4 bases, the J end by 5 bases, with 11 bases between. The CDR3 sequence is CATSTGPGETQYF. The CDR3 coding sequence is TGTGCCACCAGCACAGGACCGGGGGAGACCCAGTACTTC.

This clonotype was seen at least ten times. The genes are TRBV2 and TRBJ2-1; D is unclear. Germline V gene data show CDR1 as SNHLY and CDR2 as FYNNEI. V lost 8 bases to trimming and J lost 3 bases, with 14 bases between them. The CDR3 contains 14 residues. The CDR3 protein is CASSRYGDYNEQFF. The DNA of the CDR3 is TGTGCCAGCTCCCGATATGGGGACTACAATGAGCAGTTCTTC.

Only a few counts were recorded for this clonotype. The genes are TRBV6-2 or TRBV6-3 and TRBJ2-7; the D is unclear. Per germline, CDR1 MNHEY and CDR2 SVGEGT. V gave up 6 bases and J gave up 0 bases, with 12 bases separating them. This CDR3 is 14 amino acids long. For the CDR3, the DNA is TGTGCCAGCAGAGAGACAAGCCTCTCCTACGAGCAGTACTTC. The encoded protein is CASRETSLSYEQYF.

The chain carries TRBV9 and TRBJ2-2, with D possibly called TRBD1 or TRBD2 (7 bases each). The CDR3 covers 12 residues. Trimming stripped 7 bases from V and 5 bases from J, with 9 bases between. Germline loops: CDR1 SGDLS, CDR2 YYNGEE. For the CDR3, the DNA is TGTGCCAGCCAGGGGGGGACCGGGGAGCTGTTTTTT. Its translation: CASQGGTGELFF.

This clonotype was found a few times. The gene calls are TRBV19 and TRBJ2-3; maybe TRBD2 (6 bases). The V and J ends lost 7 bases and 5 bases respectively, with 22 bases between them. CDR3 size: 16 residues. Germline assignment: CDR1 LNHDA and CDR2 SQIVND (reference sequence). CDR3 amino acids: CASKTPFAGSGDTQYF. CDR3 DNA: TGTGCCAGTAAGACCCCTTTCGCGGGATCTGGAGATACGCAGTATTTT.

In the case of this clonotype: A far larger clone is just one base off, so this is likely a read error. The chain combines TRBV12-3 or TRBV12-4 with TRBJ2-7; 12 positions agree with TRBD2. The V gene end was trimmed by 10 bases and the J gene end by 3 bases; junction bases not matched to a gene: 13. The CDR3 length is 16 residues. The CDR3 protein is CANSSSRTSGVYEQYF. In DNA form, the CDR3 reads TGTGCCAACAGCTCCAGTCGGACTAGCGGGGTCTACGAGCAGTACTTC.

This clonotype has more than one count but fewer than ten. This chain uses TRBV20-1 with TRBJ1-2; TRBD1 matches at 7 bases. The CDR3 runs to 14 residues. Trimming took 4 bases from V and 6 from J; bases not matched to a gene: 11. CDR1 and CDR2 (germline): DFQATT, SNEGSKA (reference sequence). The chain's CDR3 is CSAKLNRGGDGYTF. Written as DNA, the CDR3 is TGCAGTGCTAAACTTAACAGGGGAGGGGATGGCTACACCTTC.

This clonotype has a count of ten or more. CDR3 region: CASSSQSGSKYEQYF. The CDR3 DNA reads as TGTGCCAGCAGTTCTCAATCCGGCAGCAAATACGAGCAGTACTTC. The chain recombines TRBV27 with TRBJ2-7; no clear D gene. CDR1 and CDR2 from the germline V gene are MNHEY and SMNVEV (reference sequence). Trimming removed 4 bases from V and 4 bases from J, with 17 bases in between. CDR3 length equals 15 residues.

This clonotype was found a few times. This may arise from a read error, as a much more abundant clone is one base away. This chain connects TRBV7-9 to TRBJ2-3, with 9 bases matching TRBD1. CDR1 is SEHNR, CDR2 FQNEAQ, per germline (reference sequence). The CDR3 contains 15 residues. V lost 5 bases and J lost 1; bases outside the gene matches: 4. The CDR3 coding sequence is TGTGCCAGCAGCCCAGGGACAGGGCGCACAGATACGCAGTATTTT. Protein: CASSPGTGRTDTQYF.

This chain connects TRBV14 to TRBJ2-1, with 13 nucleotides matching TRBD2. The germline CDR1 and CDR2 sequences are SGHDN and FVKESK. The CDR3 totals 16 residues. V shed 3 bases and J 7 bases; nucleotides not matched to a gene: 6. The CDR3 bases are TGTGCCAGCAGCCAGTTAGGACTAGCGGGAGTAAATGAGCAGTTCTTC. Its translation: CASSQLGLAGVNEQFF.

This clonotype has a handful of counts. The J gene is TRBJ2-1, the V gene TRBV20-1, with 11 bases identical to TRBD2. Unmatched junction bases numbered 2, after V lost 1 base and J lost 3 bases. This CDR3 has 15 residues. Germline V gene sequence: CDR1 DFQATT, CDR2 SNEGSKA (reference sequence). CDR3 sequence (DNA): TGCAGTGCTAGAGTAGCGGGAGGGGGCTACAATGAGCAGTTCTTC. Protein: CSARVAGGGYNEQFF.

This clonotype has only a few counts. The CDR3 spells CAWSVGQGGSPLHF. The DNA for the CDR3 is TGTGCCTGGAGTGTCGGACAGGGTGGTTCACCCCTCCACTTT. The chain combines TRBV30 with TRBJ1-6; 8 positions match TRBD1. V lost 0 bases and J lost 9; bases outside the gene matches: 4. Germline CDR1 reads GTSNPN; CDR2 reads SVGIG (reference sequence). The CDR3 runs 14 residues. The complete variable domain, with remaining parts taken from reference TRBV30 and TRBJ1-6, reads SQTIHQWPATLVQPVGSPLSLECTVEGTSNPNLYWYRQAAGRGLQLLFYSVGIGQISSEVPQNLSASRPQDRQFILSSKKLLLSDSGFYLCAWSVGQGGSPLHFGNGTRLTVT.

This clonotype was observed a few times. The rearrangement links TRBV7-2 to TRBJ1-3, with no clear D. Looked up from germline, CDR1 is SGHTA and CDR2 is FQGNSA. The CDR3 has 16 amino acids. V shed 0 bases and J shed 2 bases, with 11 bases lying between them. For the CDR3, the DNA is TGTGCCAGCAGCTTAGCCCCGTCAAGAACTGGAAACACCATATATTTT. This sequence encodes CASSLAPSRTGNTIYF.

This clonotype was counted a few times. V is TRBV2 and J is TRBJ1-3, with TRBD1 identical over 11 bases. With V trimmed by 6 bases and J by 3 bases, 10 bases remained unmatched. Germline CDR1 reads SNHLY; CDR2 reads FYNNEI. The CDR3 loop spans 17 amino acids. The CDR3 DNA reads as TGTGCCAGCAGCTTCGGGACAGGGGGTTCTTATGGAAACACCATATATTTT. It encodes CASSFGTGGSYGNTIYF.

This clonotype has just a few counts. This chain uses TRBV27 with TRBJ2-7; D not resolved. Germline lookup yields CDR1 MNHEY and CDR2 SMNVEV (reference sequence). V dropped 5 bases and J dropped 6 bases, with 17 bases sitting between them. CDR3 length equals 14 residues. This CDR3 is CASSEGFGLSEQYF. The CDR3 nucleotides are TGTGCCAGCAGTGAAGGGTTCGGATTATCCGAGCAGTACTTC.

CDR3 protein: CASSFGGGGDTQYF. The CDR3 DNA reads TGTGCCAGCAGTTTCGGCGGCGGCGGAGATACGCAGTATTTT. The chain links TRBV27 to TRBJ2-3, with D uncertain. V was clipped by 3 bases and J by 5 bases, with 12 bases between them. Germline CDR1 MNHEY, CDR2 SMNVEV (reference sequence). CDR3 length: 14 amino acids.

The V call is TRBV29-1, the J call TRBJ2-3, with 7 bases matching TRBD1. With V trimmed by 2 bases and J by 0 bases, 8 bases remained unmatched. CDR1 is SQVTM, CDR2 ANQGSEA, per germline. The CDR3 runs to 16 residues. The CDR3 protein is CSVETGTVTSTDTQYF. For the CDR3, the DNA is TGCAGCGTTGAAACCGGGACAGTAACTAGCACAGATACGCAGTATTTT.

The gene calls are TRBV2 and TRBJ2-1; possibly TRBD2 for D (6 bases). V shed 6 bases and J shed 9 bases, with 21 bases lying between them. CDR3 length equals 15 residues. Germline assignment: CDR1 SNHLY and CDR2 FYNNEI. This CDR3 is CASREGLVGVSEQFF. The CDR3 DNA reads as TGTGCCAGCAGGGAGGGGTTAGTGGGAGTAAGTGAGCAGTTCTTC.

The chain couples TRBV6-5 to TRBJ1-1, with D maybe TRBD1 (6 bases). The V end was cut by 4 bases, the J end by 7 bases, with 10 bases between. Germline values: CDR1 MNHEY, CDR2 SVGAGI. This CDR3 is 12 amino acids long. CDR3 DNA: TGTGCCAGCAGTTCAGGGGCCGGTGAAGCTTTCTTT. It specifies CASSSGAGEAFF.

At least ten counts were recorded for this clonotype. In nucleotides, the CDR3 is TGTGCCAGCAGCTTATTAGCGGGAGTCGGAGAGACCCAGTACTTC. Its protein product is CASSLLAGVGETQYF. The chain is built from TRBV11-2 and TRBJ2-5; TRBD2 agrees at 9 bases. V lost 2 bases, J lost 4 bases, and 5 bases stayed unmatched. Germline values: CDR1 SGHAT, CDR2 FQNNGV. The CDR3 spans 15 residues.

This clonotype was found many times. V and J are TRBV29-1 and TRBJ2-1, with 11 positions matching TRBD1. The length of the CDR3 is 16 residues. Germline-derived CDR1 and CDR2 are SQVTM and ANQGSEA. The V gene end was trimmed by 1 base and the J gene end by 5 bases; junction bases not matched to a gene: 7. The DNA of the CDR3 is TGCAGCGTTGAAGCCCCAGGACAGGGGGCCGACAATGAGCAGTTCTTC. Protein: CSVEAPGQGADNEQFF.

This sequence joins TRBV5-1 and TRBJ2-7; 7 bases fit TRBD2. The length of the CDR3 is 17 residues. J was trimmed by 2 bases and V by 3 bases; bases with no gene match: 14. CDR1 and CDR2 from the germline V gene are SGHRS and YFSETQ. The CDR3 region has the DNA TGCGCCAGCAGCTACGACCGGGAGAGCGGGACCCCCTACGAGCAGTACTTC. It codes for CASSYDRESGTPYEQYF.

With respect to this clonotype: One base away lies a much larger clone, so this may be a sequencing read error. The conserved final phenylalanine or tryptophan is absent from the CDR3, which likely points to a read error. The chain employs TRBV29-1 and TRBJ2-1, with D perhaps assigned TRBD1 or TRBD2 (5 bases each). The end of the DNA is better explained by TRBJ2-5, so the J call may be wrong. In germline, CDR1 is SQVTM, CDR2 ANQGSEA. This CDR3 has 13 residues. The CDR3 DNA follows: TGCAGCGTTGAAAAGGGGACCCAAGAGACCCAGTACTCC. Translated, it gives CSVEKGTQETQYS.

Ten or more counts support this clonotype. This chain joins TRBV7-3 and TRBJ2-7; maybe TRBD2 (6 bases). Germline CDR1 is SGHTA and CDR2 is FQGTGA. The CDR3 spans 16 residues. The ends were cut back, 0 bases at V and 2 bases at J, with 14 bases in the middle. The CDR3 region is CASSLTGGGITYEQYF. The CDR3 region has the DNA TGTGCCAGCAGCTTAACGGGTGGAGGGATTACCTACGAGCAGTACTTC.

This clonotype was found many times. The chain is built from TRBV28 and TRBJ1-3; D remains unclear. From germline, CDR1 is MDHEN and CDR2 SYDVKM. This CDR3 is 13 amino acids long. Trimming removed 2 bases at V and 9 bases at J, with 11 bases between. The CDR3 region has the DNA TGTGCCAGCAGTTTAGAGGAATCCCCCACCATATATTTT. Translating it yields CASSLEESPTIYF.

This clonotype was detected many times. The V and J genes are TRBV6-1 and TRBJ1-2; TRBD1 agrees at 7 bases. The CDR3 has 13 amino acids. From germline, CDR1 is MNHNS and CDR2 SASEGT. With V trimmed by 10 bases and J by 2 bases, 7 bases remained unmatched. The DNA for the CDR3 is TGTGCCACCAGACAGGGAACGAACTATGGCTACACCTTC. Protein product: CATRQGTNYGYTF.